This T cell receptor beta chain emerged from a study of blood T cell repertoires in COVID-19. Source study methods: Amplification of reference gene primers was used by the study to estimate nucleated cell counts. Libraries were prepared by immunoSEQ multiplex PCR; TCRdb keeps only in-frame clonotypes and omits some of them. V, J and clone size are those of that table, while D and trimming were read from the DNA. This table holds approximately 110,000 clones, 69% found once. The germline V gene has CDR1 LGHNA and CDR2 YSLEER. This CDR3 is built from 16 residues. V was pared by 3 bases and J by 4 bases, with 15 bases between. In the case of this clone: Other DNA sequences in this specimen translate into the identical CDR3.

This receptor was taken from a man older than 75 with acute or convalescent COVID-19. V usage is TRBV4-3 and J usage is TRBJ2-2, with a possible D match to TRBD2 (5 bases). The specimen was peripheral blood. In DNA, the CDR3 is TGCGCCAGCAGCCAGAGCGGAAGCGCGATCACCGGGGAGCTGTTTTTT. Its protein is CASSQSGSAITGELFF.